This is a list of T cell receptor beta chains from one sample in a study of a mutant IDH1 vaccine in newly diagnosed glioma. Clones were sequenced by immunoSEQ multiplex PCR, and TCRdb holds only the in-frame ones, with some missing. Counted here are about 32,000 clones, 80% occurring once; the ten biggest clones make up under 4%. Their specific antigens are unknown. Sample: PBMCs, taken from a glioma patient whose treatment included an IDH1 peptide vaccine. These receptors all come from a middle-aged man with glioma. Some clones in this sample may be carry-over from other donors' samples. The CDR3 runs from the conserved cysteine through the conserved F or W. The order of the fields is J gene, D gene, CDR3 length, clone size, V gene, CDR3 protein, CDR3 DNA. The D gene is left open where the match is weak. Rows may omit the clone size; those that give it use once, few, many or a size class.

J gene: TRBJ2-2
D gene: -
CDR3 length: 15
clone size: -
V gene: TRBV2
CDR3 protein: CASSERGSDTGELFF
CDR3 DNA: TGTGCCAGCAGTGAAAGGGGGTCGGACACCGGGGAGCTGTTTTTT

J gene: TRBJ1-2
D gene: -
CDR3 length: 9
clone size: -
V gene: TRBV29-1
CDR3 protein: CSVLDGYTF
CDR3 DNA: TGCAGCGTCCTGGATGGCTACACCTTC

J gene: TRBJ2-1
D gene: -
CDR3 length: 12
clone size: -
V gene: TRBV5-1
CDR3 protein: CASSSTYNEQFF
CDR3 DNA: TGCGCCAGCAGCTCAACCTACAATGAGCAGTTCTTC

J gene: TRBJ1-6
D gene: -
CDR3 length: 14
clone size: few
V gene: TRBV9
CDR3 protein: CASSLRVSGSPLHF
CDR3 DNA: TGTGCCAGCAGCCTCCGGGTCTCGGGTTCACCCCTCCACTTT

J gene: TRBJ2-5
D gene: -
CDR3 length: 15
clone size: -
V gene: TRBV5-4
CDR3 protein: CASSLKGGVQETQYF
CDR3 DNA: TGTGCCAGCAGCTTGAAGGGGGGGGTACAAGAGACCCAGTACTTC

J gene: TRBJ1-6
D gene: TRBD1
CDR3 length: 17
clone size: -
V gene: TRBV5-1
CDR3 protein: CASSLVVAGTGDSPLHF
CDR3 DNA: TGCGCCAGCAGCTTGGTAGTGGCCGGGACAGGGGATTCACCCCTCCACTTT

J gene: TRBJ1-1
D gene: -
CDR3 length: 12
clone size: medium-sized
V gene: TRBV2
CDR3 protein: CASSQEATEAFF
CDR3 DNA: TGTGCCAGCAGTCAGGAGGCCACTGAAGCTTTCTTT

J gene: TRBJ2-1
D gene: -
CDR3 length: 19
clone size: -
V gene: TRBV5-4
CDR3 protein: CASSSGGAGPSFMGNEQFF
CDR3 DNA: TGTGCCAGCAGCTCTGGAGGGGCAGGGCCCTCCTTTATGGGAAATGAGCAGTTCTTC

J gene: TRBJ2-5
D gene: -
CDR3 length: 15
clone size: once
V gene: TRBV7-9
CDR3 protein: CASSLAGARGETQYF
CDR3 DNA: TGTGCCAGCAGCTTAGCAGGGGCTCGGGGGGAGACCCAGTACTTC

J gene: TRBJ2-5
D gene: TRBD2
CDR3 length: 16
clone size: -
V gene: TRBV6-6
CDR3 protein: CASRLPLAGGQETQYF
CDR3 DNA: TGTGCCAGCAGGCTGCCTCTAGCGGGGGGGCAAGAGACCCAGTACTTC

J gene: TRBJ2-3
D gene: TRBD2
CDR3 length: 16
clone size: few
V gene: TRBV9
CDR3 protein: CASSVELAGGTDTQYF
CDR3 DNA: TGTGCCAGCAGCGTAGAACTAGCGGGGGGCACAGATACGCAGTATTTT

J gene: TRBJ2-7
D gene: TRBD1
CDR3 length: 15
clone size: once
V gene: TRBV27
CDR3 protein: CASSAGTGARYEQYF
CDR3 DNA: TGTGCCAGCAGTGCCGGGACAGGGGCTAGGTACGAGCAGTACTTC

J gene: TRBJ1-5
D gene: TRBD1
CDR3 length: 14
clone size: -
V gene: TRBV7-2
CDR3 protein: CASSLGQVNQPQHF
CDR3 DNA: TGTGCCAGCAGCCTCGGACAGGTAAATCAGCCCCAGCATTTT

J gene: TRBJ1-1
D gene: -
CDR3 length: 15
clone size: -
V gene: TRBV6-1
CDR3 protein: CASSGSGALNTEAFF
CDR3 DNA: TGTGCCAGCAGTGGTTCAGGGGCATTGAACACTGAAGCTTTCTTT

J gene: TRBJ1-4
D gene: -
CDR3 length: 15
clone size: -
V gene: TRBV2
CDR3 protein: CASHWTESTNEKLFF
CDR3 DNA: TGTGCCAGCCATTGGACAGAATCAACTAATGAAAAACTGTTTTTT

J gene: TRBJ1-4
D gene: -
CDR3 length: 15
clone size: few
V gene: TRBV6-1
CDR3 protein: CASSRAGSPNEKLFF
CDR3 DNA: TGTGCCAGCAGTCGCGCAGGGTCCCCTAATGAAAAACTGTTTTTT

J gene: TRBJ2-7
D gene: -
CDR3 length: 14
clone size: -
V gene: TRBV5-1
CDR3 protein: CASSDAQGSYEQYF
CDR3 DNA: TGCGCCAGCAGCGACGCTCAGGGATCCTACGAGCAGTACTTC

J gene: TRBJ2-3
D gene: -
CDR3 length: 14
clone size: -
V gene: TRBV7-9
CDR3 protein: CASSFRRRADTQYF
CDR3 DNA: TGTGCCAGCAGCTTCAGGAGGAGAGCAGATACGCAGTATTTT

J gene: TRBJ1-6
D gene: -
CDR3 length: 14
clone size: -
V gene: TRBV7-8
CDR3 protein: CASSLADSKSPLHF
CDR3 DNA: TGTGCCAGCAGCTTGGCCGATTCGAAGTCACCCCTCCACTTT

J gene: TRBJ2-7
D gene: TRBD2
CDR3 length: 16
clone size: -
V gene: TRBV5-4
CDR3 protein: CASSPVTAGGTYEQYF
CDR3 DNA: TGTGCCAGCAGCCCGGTAACGGCGGGGGGGACCTACGAGCAGTACTTC

J gene: TRBJ2-3
D gene: TRBD1
CDR3 length: 15
clone size: -
V gene: TRBV18
CDR3 protein: CASSPPGTGEDTQYF
CDR3 DNA: TGTGCCAGCTCACCACCTGGGACAGGGGAAGATACGCAGTATTTT

J gene: TRBJ2-3
D gene: TRBD2
CDR3 length: 15
clone size: few
V gene: TRBV6-1
CDR3 protein: CASSELAGDTDTQYF
CDR3 DNA: TGTGCCAGCAGTGAACTAGCGGGGGACACAGATACGCAGTATTTT

J gene: TRBJ1-5
D gene: -
CDR3 length: 16
clone size: -
V gene: TRBV30
CDR3 protein: CAWGPGTKYSNQPQHF
CDR3 DNA: TGTGCCTGGGGACCGGGGACGAAGTATAGCAATCAGCCCCAGCATTTT

J gene: TRBJ1-5
D gene: -
CDR3 length: 13
clone size: -
V gene: TRBV9
CDR3 protein: CASSLGGGQPQHF
CDR3 DNA: TGTGCCAGCAGCCTTGGGGGAGGTCAGCCCCAGCATTTT

J gene: TRBJ1-1
D gene: -
CDR3 length: 18
clone size: -
V gene: TRBV18
CDR3 protein: CASSPFLTDHRGSTEAFF
CDR3 DNA: TGTGCCAGCTCACCATTTTTGACCGACCACCGGGGGAGCACTGAAGCTTTCTTT

J gene: TRBJ1-1
D gene: -
CDR3 length: 13
clone size: -
V gene: TRBV19
CDR3 protein: CASSINLWTEAFF
CDR3 DNA: TGTGCCAGTAGTATAAACTTGTGGACTGAAGCTTTCTTT

J gene: TRBJ1-2
D gene: -
CDR3 length: 15
clone size: -
V gene: TRBV9
CDR3 protein: CASSPGATANYGYTF
CDR3 DNA: TGTGCCAGCAGCCCCGGAGCAACAGCTAACTATGGCTACACCTTC

J gene: TRBJ1-5
D gene: -
CDR3 length: 15
clone size: -
V gene: TRBV7-9
CDR3 protein: CASSLAGSGNQPQHF
CDR3 DNA: TGTGCCAGCAGCTTAGCAGGGAGTGGCAATCAGCCCCAGCATTTT

J gene: TRBJ1-1
D gene: -
CDR3 length: 17
clone size: -
V gene: TRBV7-9
CDR3 protein: CASSSPRLRPGYTEAFF
CDR3 DNA: TGTGCCAGCAGCTCCCCCCGTCTGCGACCCGGGTACACTGAAGCTTTCTTT

J gene: TRBJ2-7
D gene: TRBD1
CDR3 length: 18
clone size: -
V gene: TRBV7-9
CDR3 protein: CASSPTRDRGLSSYEQYF
CDR3 DNA: TGTGCCAGCAGCCCGACCCGGGACAGGGGCCTATCCTCCTACGAGCAGTACTTC